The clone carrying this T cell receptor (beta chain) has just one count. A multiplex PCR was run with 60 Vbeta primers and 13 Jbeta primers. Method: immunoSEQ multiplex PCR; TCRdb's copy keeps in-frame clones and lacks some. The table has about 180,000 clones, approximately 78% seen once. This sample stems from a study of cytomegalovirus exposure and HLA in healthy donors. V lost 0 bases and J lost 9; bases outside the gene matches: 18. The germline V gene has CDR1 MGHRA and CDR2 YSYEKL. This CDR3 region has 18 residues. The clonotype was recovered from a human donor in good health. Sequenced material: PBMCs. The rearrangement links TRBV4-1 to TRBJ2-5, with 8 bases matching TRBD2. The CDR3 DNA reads TGCGCCAGCAGCCAAGAGGAGGGCAGCGGGGGCCCCCGGGCGGCCCAGTACTTC. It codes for CASSQEEGSGGPRAAQYF.